These T cell receptor beta chains were read from a single sample in a study of blood T cell repertoires in COVID-19. Sequenced by immunoSEQ multiplex PCR; TCRdb stores in-frame clones only, minus some. Among over 75,000 clones listed, under 90% were seen once. Sequencing input: peripheral blood. These receptors all stem from a human donor with active COVID-19. The donor label of this sample is uncertain. Both conserved end residues are part of each CDR3. The order of the fields is D gene, clone size, J gene, V gene, CDR3 DNA, CDR3 protein. A D gene is named only where the DNA matches it firmly. Some rows mark clone size as missing; the rest say once, few, many or name a class of expanded clone.

D: TRBD1; size: NA; J: TRBJ2-7; V: TRBV7-2; DNA: TGTGCCAGCAGCTTTACAGGGGACTACGAGCAGTACTTC; CDR3: CASSFTGDYEQYF
D: TRBD2; size: NA; J: TRBJ2-5; V: TRBV7-2; DNA: TGTGCCAGCAGCCTGATAGCGGGGGCCTCGAAAGAGACCCAGTACTTC; CDR3: CASSLIAGASKETQYF
D: TRBD2; size: NA; J: TRBJ2-7; V: TRBV20-1; DNA: TGCAGTGCCGCAGCGGGGTACGAGCAGTACTTC; CDR3: CSAAAGYEQYF
D: TRBD1; size: NA; J: TRBJ2-1; V: TRBV19; DNA: TGTGCCAGTACGGACAGGGACAATGAGCAGTTCTTC; CDR3: CASTDRDNEQFF
D: NA; size: NA; J: TRBJ2-5; V: TRBV24-1; DNA: TGTGCCACCAGAGAGAACTCGGGAATCACCCAGTACTTC; CDR3: CATRENSGITQYF
D: NA; size: NA; J: TRBJ2-5; V: TRBV6-5; DNA: TGTGCCAGCAACCTGACGGGACACCACCAAGAGACCCAGTACTTC; CDR3: CASNLTGHHQETQYF
D: TRBD1; size: NA; J: TRBJ1-2; V: TRBV3-1/TRBV3-2; DNA: TGTGCCAGCAGCCAAGATGTCTCCGCAGCAATGGGACAGGGGGATGGCTACACCTTC; CDR3: CASSQDVSAAMGQGDGYTF
D: NA; size: NA; J: TRBJ2-2; V: TRBV6-6; DNA: TGTGCCAGCGCCGGGGGACGAACCGGGGAGCTGTTTTTT; CDR3: CASAGGRTGELFF
D: TRBD1; size: NA; J: TRBJ2-7; V: TRBV6-1; DNA: TGTGCCAGCAGTGCGGCACGCGGGACAGGCTCCTACGAGCAGTACTTC; CDR3: CASSAARGTGSYEQYF
D: NA; size: NA; J: TRBJ1-3; V: TRBV25-1; DNA: TGTGCCAGCACCACTTTCCCAGGGGAAGGCGACACCATATATTTT; CDR3: CASTTFPGEGDTIYF
D: NA; size: NA; J: TRBJ2-3; V: TRBV4-1; DNA: TGCGCCAGCAGCCAAGTGATACAGTCCACAGATACGCAGTATTTT; CDR3: CASSQVIQSTDTQYF
D: NA; size: NA; J: TRBJ1-3; V: TRBV19; DNA: TGTGCCAGTAGGCTAAGGTCCGGGTCCGGAAACACCATATATTTT; CDR3: CASRLRSGSGNTIYF
D: TRBD1; size: NA; J: TRBJ1-2; V: TRBV27; DNA: TGTGCCAGCAGTTCTTTGGACAGGGCGAATGGCTACACCTTC; CDR3: CASSSLDRANGYTF
D: TRBD1; size: once; J: TRBJ1-2; V: TRBV4-3; DNA: TGCGCCAGCAGCCAAACCACCGGGACAGGCAACTATGGCTACACCTTC; CDR3: CASSQTTGTGNYGYTF
D: NA; size: NA; J: TRBJ1-2; V: TRBV6-6; DNA: TGTGCCAGCAGTTACTCAGGGGGTGGCTACACCTTC; CDR3: CASSYSGGGYTF
D: TRBD2; size: NA; J: TRBJ2-2; V: TRBV11-3; DNA: TGTGCCAGCAGCACCGGACTAGCGAACACCGGGGAGCTGTTTTTT; CDR3: CASSTGLANTGELFF
D: NA; size: NA; J: TRBJ2-2; V: TRBV11-3; DNA: TGTGCCAGCAGCCCGAAGTTCCCGTGCGCGAACACCGGGGAGCTGTTTTTT; CDR3: CASSPKFPCANTGELFF
D: NA; size: NA; J: TRBJ2-2; V: TRBV5-1; DNA: TGCGCCAGCAGTGTCGCGCGGAACACCGGGGAGCTGTTTTTT; CDR3: CASSVARNTGELFF
D: NA; size: NA; J: TRBJ2-1; V: TRBV2; DNA: TGTGCCAGCAGGGACAGAGGGTCCTACAATGAGCAGTTCTTC; CDR3: CASRDRGSYNEQFF
D: TRBD1; size: NA; J: TRBJ2-2; V: TRBV6-1; DNA: TGTGCCAGCAGTGAGCGCCCCGGGACAGGGGGCTTGAGCACCGGGGAGCTGTTTTTT; CDR3: CASSERPGTGGLSTGELFF
D: NA; size: NA; J: TRBJ2-1; V: TRBV19; DNA: TGTGCCAGTAGTCCCCACACCGGGACAACGTTCGAGCAGTTCTTC; CDR3: CASSPHTGTTFEQFF
D: NA; size: NA; J: TRBJ1-6; V: TRBV18; DNA: TGTGCCAGCTCACCCTACAGGGTAGAATCACCCCTCCACTTT; CDR3: CASSPYRVESPLHF
D: NA; size: NA; J: TRBJ2-7; V: TRBV7-6; DNA: TGTGCCAGCAGCCTCAAGACTGGCTCCTACGAGCAGTACTTC; CDR3: CASSLKTGSYEQYF
D: NA; size: NA; J: TRBJ2-5; V: TRBV5-4; DNA: TGTGCCAGCAGCTTGGACAGGACGGAGACCCAGTACTTC; CDR3: CASSLDRTETQYF
D: TRBD2; size: NA; J: TRBJ2-1; V: TRBV7-2; DNA: TGTGCCAGCAAGCCCGGACTAGCGGGGGATGATGAGCAGTTCTTC; CDR3: CASKPGLAGDDEQFF
D: NA; size: NA; J: TRBJ1-3; V: TRBV5-8; DNA: TGTGCCAGCAGCCCCTGGACAGGAAACACCATATATTTT; CDR3: CASSPWTGNTIYF
D: TRBD1; size: NA; J: TRBJ2-5; V: TRBV3-1/TRBV3-2; DNA: TGTGCCAGCAGCCAAGTAGGGGGCGAGTTACTTGTGACCCAGTACTTC; CDR3: CASSQVGGELLVTQYF
D: TRBD2; size: NA; J: TRBJ2-5; V: TRBV5-4; DNA: TGTGCCAGCAGCTACGGACTAGCGGGGAACCAAGAGACCCAGTACTTC; CDR3: CASSYGLAGNQETQYF
D: NA; size: NA; J: TRBJ1-4; V: TRBV2; DNA: TGTGCCAGCAGGTGGTCCGTACAGGGACATGCAACTAATGAAAAACTGTTTTTT; CDR3: CASRWSVQGHATNEKLFF
D: NA; size: NA; J: TRBJ2-7; V: TRBV7-2; DNA: TGTGCCAGCAGCTTAGAGGTCTCCGGCGGAAGGGAGCAGTACTTC; CDR3: CASSLEVSGGREQYF
D: NA; size: NA; J: TRBJ2-2; V: TRBV5-1; DNA: TGCGCCAGCAGCTTGTCGACAGCTAACACCGGGGAGCTGTTTTTT; CDR3: CASSLSTANTGELFF
D: TRBD2; size: NA; J: TRBJ2-1; V: TRBV9; DNA: TGTGCCAGCAGCGTACTGAGCGGGGGTACTTATGAGCAGTTCTTC; CDR3: CASSVLSGGTYEQFF
D: NA; size: NA; J: TRBJ2-7; V: TRBV5-8; DNA: TGTGCCAGCAGCTTGGTCACCGGGGATGATTCCTACGAGCAGTACTTC; CDR3: CASSLVTGDDSYEQYF
D: NA; size: NA; J: TRBJ2-2; V: TRBV2; DNA: TGTGCCAGCAGTAGTGGTCCCCTCGGTGCCGGGGAGCTGTTTTTT; CDR3: CASSSGPLGAGELFF
D: NA; size: once; J: TRBJ2-1; V: TRBV18; DNA: TGTGCCAGCTCACCGCAGGGCTCCTACAATGAGCAGTTCTTC; CDR3: CASSPQGSYNEQFF
D: TRBD1; size: NA; J: TRBJ1-2; V: TRBV3-1/TRBV3-2; DNA: TGTGCCAGCAGCCAAGTAACCTTGACAGGGGCGAAGGGCTACACCTTC; CDR3: CASSQVTLTGAKGYTF
D: NA; size: NA; J: TRBJ2-2; V: TRBV4-1; DNA: TGCGCCAGCAGCCCCCAGGGGGCTAGCGGGACGCGCACCGGGGAGCTGTTTTTT; CDR3: CASSPQGASGTRTGELFF
D: TRBD1; size: NA; J: TRBJ1-2; V: TRBV19; DNA: TGTGCCAGTAGCGTCGGGACAGGGTTCTATGGCTACACCTTC; CDR3: CASSVGTGFYGYTF
D: NA; size: NA; J: TRBJ1-6; V: TRBV11-2; DNA: TGTGCCAGCAGCCCCAGGGGTTTGAACTCTCATTCACCCCTCCACTTT; CDR3: CASSPRGLNSHSPLHF
D: NA; size: NA; J: TRBJ1-1; V: TRBV6-1; DNA: TGTGCCAGCAGTGAAGTTGGGAGAGAAGCTTTCTTT; CDR3: CASSEVGREAFF
D: NA; size: NA; J: TRBJ2-6; V: TRBV11-1; DNA: TGTGCCAGCAGCTATATCTCTGGGGCCAACGTCCTGACTTTC; CDR3: CASSYISGANVLTF
D: NA; size: NA; J: TRBJ2-2; V: TRBV11-2; DNA: TGTGCCAGCAGCCGAAGGGACTTCAGGGCCGGGGAGCTGTTTTTT; CDR3: CASSRRDFRAGELFF
D: TRBD2; size: NA; J: TRBJ2-2; V: TRBV7-2; DNA: TGTGCCAGCAGCTTATTGTGGCTAGCGGAAATAACGAACACCGGGGAGCTGTTTTTT; CDR3: CASSLLWLAEITNTGELFF
D: NA; size: NA; J: TRBJ2-7; V: TRBV7-2; DNA: TGTGCCAGCAGACTAAGCGTATCCTACGAGCAGTACTTC; CDR3: CASRLSVSYEQYF
D: NA; size: NA; J: TRBJ2-1; V: TRBV24-1; DNA: TGTGCCACCAGGCTCTCCGGGAGTCCCTACAATGAGCAGTTCTTC; CDR3: CATRLSGSPYNEQFF
D: TRBD1; size: NA; J: TRBJ1-5; V: TRBV19; DNA: TGTGCCAGTAGTATTAGAGGTGGTGGACAGGGTGGTCAGCCCCAGCATTTT; CDR3: CASSIRGGGQGGQPQHF
D: NA; size: NA; J: TRBJ2-1; V: TRBV7-3; DNA: TGTGCCAGCAGCTCCGGGCAGGGGCGGAATGAGCAGTTCTTC; CDR3: CASSSGQGRNEQFF